These T cell receptor beta chains were read from a single sample in a study of human T cells and chemical hapten exposure. MiXCR was run by TCRdb on the RACE reads, yielding one entry per CDR3 protein. The data show about 380,000 distinct CDR3 sequences, approximately 4.4% seen once. The material sequenced was whole blood, taken in connection with sensitization to the hapten diphenylcyclopropenone (DPC). These receptors all stem from a woman between 45 and 65 years old with alopecia areata. Some clones in this sample may be carry-over from other donors' samples. The CDR3 runs from the conserved cysteine through the conserved F or W. Fields, in order: D gene, clone size, V gene, J gene, CDR3 protein, CDR3 DNA. The D gene is left open where the match is weak. Rows give clone size only sometimes, using once, few, many, or a class for an expanded clone.

d_call: TRBD1; clone_size: few; v_call: TRBV3-1; j_call: TRBJ2-7; cdr3_aa: CASSQGIGQGMYEQYF; cdr3_nt: TGTGCCAGCAGCCAAGGTATCGGACAGGGTATGTACGAGCAGTACTTC
d_call: TRBD2; clone_size: many; v_call: TRBV12-3/TRBV12-4; j_call: TRBJ2-3; cdr3_aa: CASSRGLADTQYF; cdr3_nt: TGTGCCAGCAGCCGGGGACTAGCAGATACGCAGTATTTT
d_call: TRBD1; clone_size: -; v_call: TRBV7-2; j_call: TRBJ1-3; cdr3_aa: CASSPTVRTQGNTIYF; cdr3_nt: TGTGCCAGCAGCCCGACTGTTCGAACACAGGGGAACACCATATATTTT
d_call: TRBD2; clone_size: many; v_call: TRBV6-5; j_call: TRBJ2-3; cdr3_aa: CASSYFGLAGGSTDTQYF; cdr3_nt: TGTGCCAGCAGTTACTTCGGACTAGCGGGGGGTAGCACAGATACGCAGTATTTT
d_call: -; clone_size: many; v_call: TRBV2; j_call: TRBJ2-7; cdr3_aa: CASSEGGYEQYF; cdr3_nt: TGTGCCAGCAGTGAAGGGGGGTACGAGCAGTACTTC
d_call: -; clone_size: many; v_call: TRBV13; j_call: TRBJ2-7; cdr3_aa: CASSLGQGTTYEQYF; cdr3_nt: TGTGCCAGCAGCTTAGGACAGGGCACCACCTACGAGCAGTACTTC
d_call: TRBD2; clone_size: many; v_call: TRBV29-1; j_call: TRBJ2-5; cdr3_aa: CSGGGRGETQYF; cdr3_nt: TGCAGCGGGGGCGGGAGAGGAGAGACCCAGTACTTC
d_call: -; clone_size: many; v_call: TRBV20-1; j_call: TRBJ2-3; cdr3_aa: CSAKGRTSTDTQYF; cdr3_nt: TGCAGTGCAAAGGGGCGTACTAGCACAGATACGCAGTATTTT
d_call: -; clone_size: many; v_call: TRBV7-2; j_call: TRBJ1-5; cdr3_aa: CASSTGRSFGNQPQHF; cdr3_nt: TGTGCCAGCAGCACTGGACGGAGTTTCGGCAATCAGCCCCAGCATTTT
d_call: -; clone_size: -; v_call: TRBV18; j_call: TRBJ2-1; cdr3_aa: CASSPKGTGPTYNEQFF; cdr3_nt: TGTGCCAGCTCACCAAAGGGGACGGGGCCCACCTACAATGAGCAGTTCTTC
d_call: -; clone_size: -; v_call: TRBV4-1; j_call: TRBJ1-2; cdr3_aa: CASSSTGISNYGYTF; cdr3_nt: TGCGCCAGCAGCTCCACAGGGATTTCTAACTATGGCTACACCTTC
d_call: -; clone_size: -; v_call: TRBV6-1; j_call: TRBJ2-7; cdr3_aa: CASSGRGTPPYF; cdr3_nt: TGTGCCAGCAGTGGGCGAGGGACACCTCCGTACTTC
d_call: -; clone_size: few; v_call: TRBV6-5; j_call: TRBJ1-5; cdr3_aa: CASSYGTGRGQPQHF; cdr3_nt: TGTGCCAGCAGTTACGGGACTGGACGGGGTCAGCCCCAGCATTTT
d_call: -; clone_size: -; v_call: TRBV24-1; j_call: TRBJ2-2; cdr3_aa: CATSDLREGGELFF; cdr3_nt: TGTGCCACCAGTGATTTGCGGGAAGGCGGGGAGCTGTTTTTT
d_call: -; clone_size: few; v_call: TRBV20-1; j_call: TRBJ2-7; cdr3_aa: CSANGPAAYYEQYF; cdr3_nt: TGCAGTGCTAATGGGCCTGCAGCGTACTACGAGCAGTACTTC
d_call: TRBD1; clone_size: -; v_call: TRBV14; j_call: TRBJ1-1; cdr3_aa: CASSQGGVGGEAFF; cdr3_nt: TGTGCCAGCAGCCAAGGAGGGGTAGGGGGCGAAGCTTTCTTT
d_call: -; clone_size: many; v_call: TRBV11-2; j_call: TRBJ2-2; cdr3_aa: CASSLDRINTGELFF; cdr3_nt: TGTGCCAGCAGCTTAGACCGGATTAACACCGGGGAGCTGTTTTTT
d_call: TRBD1; clone_size: few; v_call: TRBV6-2/TRBV6-3; j_call: TRBJ1-2; cdr3_aa: CASSPGQGDLRGYTF; cdr3_nt: TGTGCCAGCAGTCCAGGACAGGGGGATCTGCGGGGCTACACCTTC
d_call: TRBD1; clone_size: many; v_call: TRBV7-6; j_call: TRBJ1-1; cdr3_aa: CASSSYRQGRYAFF; cdr3_nt: TGTGCCAGCAGCTCCTATAGACAGGGGAGATATGCTTTCTTT
d_call: TRBD2; clone_size: -; v_call: TRBV5-1; j_call: TRBJ2-1; cdr3_aa: CASRSSGGYNEQFF; cdr3_nt: TGCGCCAGCCGCTCTAGCGGGGGATACAATGAGCAGTTCTTC
d_call: TRBD1; clone_size: few; v_call: TRBV2; j_call: TRBJ1-5; cdr3_aa: CASSGQGAPSNQPQHF; cdr3_nt: TGTGCCAGCAGCGGACAGGGGGCTCCTAGCAATCAGCCCCAGCATTTT
d_call: -; clone_size: -; v_call: TRBV7-8; j_call: TRBJ1-3; cdr3_aa: CASSLAPFGNTIYF; cdr3_nt: TGTGCCAGCAGCTTAGCGCCGTTTGGAAACACCATATATTTT
d_call: -; clone_size: many; v_call: TRBV18; j_call: TRBJ1-5; cdr3_aa: CASSPPGRTVNQPQHF; cdr3_nt: TGTGCCAGCTCACCCCCTGGCAGAACGGTCAATCAGCCCCAGCATTTT
d_call: TRBD2; clone_size: -; v_call: TRBV2; j_call: TRBJ2-3; cdr3_aa: CASSAVTRRGTDTQYF; cdr3_nt: TGTGCCAGCAGTGCCGTGACGCGGCGGGGGACAGATACGCAGTATTTT
d_call: -; clone_size: many; v_call: TRBV29-1; j_call: TRBJ2-5; cdr3_aa: CSVGVRETQYF; cdr3_nt: TGCAGCGTTGGGGTTCGAGAGACCCAGTACTTC
d_call: TRBD2; clone_size: many; v_call: TRBV28; j_call: TRBJ2-1; cdr3_aa: CASRGDGSGENNEQFF; cdr3_nt: TGTGCCAGCAGGGGGGACGGAAGCGGGGAGAACAATGAGCAGTTCTTC
d_call: TRBD2; clone_size: many; v_call: TRBV29-1; j_call: TRBJ2-2; cdr3_aa: CSAVAGTTGELFF; cdr3_nt: TGCAGCGCGGTAGCGGGAACCACCGGGGAGCTGTTTTTT
d_call: -; clone_size: -; v_call: TRBV15; j_call: TRBJ2-3; cdr3_aa: CATSYPPGDTQYF; cdr3_nt: TGTGCCACCAGCTATCCCCCCGGCGATACGCAGTATTTT
d_call: TRBD2; clone_size: many; v_call: TRBV4-2; j_call: TRBJ2-1; cdr3_aa: CASSQVRRGRSSYNEQFF; cdr3_nt: TGTGCCAGCAGCCAAGTGAGGCGGGGGAGGAGCTCCTACAATGAGCAGTTCTTC
d_call: -; clone_size: many; v_call: TRBV20-1; j_call: TRBJ1-4; cdr3_aa: CSAREPFRVGEKLFF; cdr3_nt: TGCAGTGCTAGAGAGCCCTTCAGGGTGGGTGAAAAACTGTTTTTT
d_call: -; clone_size: many; v_call: TRBV4-2; j_call: TRBJ2-1; cdr3_aa: CASSQERTTRGFF; cdr3_nt: TGTGCCAGCAGCCAAGAAAGAACCACGAGGGGGTTCTTC
d_call: -; clone_size: -; v_call: TRBV6-5; j_call: TRBJ2-3; cdr3_aa: CASRTPARGLHGDTQYF; cdr3_nt: TGTGCCAGCAGAACACCTGCCCGGGGGCTACACGGAGATACGCAGTATTTT
d_call: -; clone_size: -; v_call: TRBV29-1; j_call: TRBJ1-2; cdr3_aa: CSAVTWGGAYGYTF; cdr3_nt: TGCAGCGCTGTGACATGGGGAGGGGCCTATGGCTACACCTTC
d_call: -; clone_size: few; v_call: TRBV6-5; j_call: TRBJ1-1; cdr3_aa: CASTPGANTEAFF; cdr3_nt: TGTGCCAGCACTCCAGGCGCGAACACTGAAGCTTTCTTT
d_call: TRBD2; clone_size: many; v_call: TRBV20-1; j_call: TRBJ2-3; cdr3_aa: CSARRLAGGPDTQYF; cdr3_nt: TGCAGTGCTAGACGACTAGCGGGGGGGCCAGATACGCAGTATTTT
d_call: TRBD2; clone_size: few; v_call: TRBV5-1; j_call: TRBJ2-7; cdr3_aa: CASSSSGRDEQYF; cdr3_nt: TGCGCCAGCAGCTCTAGCGGGAGGGACGAGCAGTACTTC
d_call: -; clone_size: many; v_call: TRBV7-2; j_call: TRBJ2-3; cdr3_aa: CASSLGATDTQYF; cdr3_nt: TGTGCCAGCAGCCTTGGGGCCACAGATACGCAGTATTTT
d_call: -; clone_size: many; v_call: TRBV12-3/TRBV12-4; j_call: TRBJ2-1; cdr3_aa: CASTGLRDEQFF; cdr3_nt: TGTGCCAGCACAGGGCTTAGAGATGAGCAGTTCTTC
d_call: -; clone_size: many; v_call: TRBV28; j_call: TRBJ1-5; cdr3_aa: CASSFAMGANNQPQHF; cdr3_nt: TGTGCCAGCAGTTTTGCAATGGGAGCGAACAATCAGCCCCAGCATTTT
d_call: -; clone_size: few; v_call: TRBV29-1; j_call: TRBJ2-7; cdr3_aa: CSGAEGIGDYEQYF; cdr3_nt: TGCAGCGGGGCGGAGGGCATAGGGGACTACGAGCAGTACTTC
d_call: -; clone_size: many; v_call: TRBV6-1; j_call: TRBJ1-5; cdr3_aa: CASRASPTGYSNQPQHF; cdr3_nt: TGTGCCAGCAGGGCCTCCCCCACGGGGTATAGCAATCAGCCCCAGCATTTT
d_call: TRBD2; clone_size: few; v_call: TRBV7-2; j_call: TRBJ2-3; cdr3_aa: CASSLRNDWTSGGNTQYF; cdr3_nt: TGTGCCAGCAGCTTAAGAAACGATTGGACTAGCGGGGGTAATACGCAGTATTTT
d_call: -; clone_size: -; v_call: TRBV29-1; j_call: TRBJ2-7; cdr3_aa: CSAFEGVSYEQYF; cdr3_nt: TGCAGCGCCTTCGAAGGGGTGTCCTACGAGCAGTACTTC